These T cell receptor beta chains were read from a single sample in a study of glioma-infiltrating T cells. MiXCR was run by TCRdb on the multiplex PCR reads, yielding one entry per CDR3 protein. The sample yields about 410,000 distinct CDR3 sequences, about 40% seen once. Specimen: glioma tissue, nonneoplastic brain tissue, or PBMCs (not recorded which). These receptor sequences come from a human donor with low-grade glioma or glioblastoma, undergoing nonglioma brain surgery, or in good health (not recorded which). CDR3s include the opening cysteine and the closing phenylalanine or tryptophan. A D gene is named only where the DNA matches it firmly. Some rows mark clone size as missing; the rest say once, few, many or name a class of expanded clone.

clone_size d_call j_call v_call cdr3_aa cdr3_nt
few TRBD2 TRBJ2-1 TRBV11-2 CASSFGTSVYNEQFF TGTGCCAGCAGCTTCGGGACTAGCGTTTACAATGAGCAGTTCTTC
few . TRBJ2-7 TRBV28 CASSLHGAYEQYF TGTGCCAGCAGTTTACACGGAGCCTACGAGCAGTACTTC
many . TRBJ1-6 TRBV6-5 CASSYSDSPLHF TGTGCCAGCAGTTACTCGGATTCACCCCTCCACTTT
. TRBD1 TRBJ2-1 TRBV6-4 CASSETFGQGVQNEQFF TGTGCCAGCAGTGAGACCTTTGGCCAGGGGGTACAGAATGAGCAGTTCTTC
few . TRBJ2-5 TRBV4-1 CASSSTPLSGETQYF TGCGCCAGCAGCTCTACCCCCCTTTCGGGAGAGACCCAGTACTTC
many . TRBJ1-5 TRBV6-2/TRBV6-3 CASSYPRLRNQPQHF TGTGCCAGCAGTTACCCCAGGCTTCGAAATCAGCCCCAGCATTTT
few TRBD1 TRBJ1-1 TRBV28 CASISPGGDRVTEAFF TGTGCCAGCATTTCGCCAGGGGGGGATCGGGTCACTGAAGCTTTCTTT
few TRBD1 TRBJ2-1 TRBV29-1 CSVYRDRNFF TGCAGCGTGTATAGGGACAGGAATTTCTTC
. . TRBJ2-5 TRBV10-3 CAIRSGPSLQETQHF TGTGCCATCAGATCGGGACCCTCTCTTCAAGAGACCCAGCACTTC
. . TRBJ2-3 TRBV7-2 CAILGRAISHGDTQYF TGTGCCATACTGGGCAGGGCGATATCACATGGGGATACGCAGTATTTT
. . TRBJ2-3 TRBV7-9 CASSFAVRQDTQYF TGTGCCAGCAGCTTTGCGGTCCGACAAGATACGCAGTATTTT
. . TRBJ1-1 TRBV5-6 CASSPPTRSGTEAFF TGTGCCAGCAGCCCGCCCACTAGGTCTGGCACTGAAGCTTTCTTT
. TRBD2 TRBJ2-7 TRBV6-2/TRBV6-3 CASRDGGGSCEQYF TGTGCCAGCAGGGACGGCGGGGGATCCTGCGAGCAGTACTTC
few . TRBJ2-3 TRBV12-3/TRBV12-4 CASTRESTDTQYF TGTGCCAGCACCCGGGAGAGCACAGATACGCAGTATTTT
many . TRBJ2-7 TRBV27 CASSFLGFSSPSYEQYF TGTGCCAGCAGTTTTTTAGGGTTTTCGTCCCCGTCCTACGAGCAGTACTTC
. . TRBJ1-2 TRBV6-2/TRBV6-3 CASSTPWAPRGYGYTF TGTGCCAGCAGTACCCCATGGGCTCCCCGGGGCTATGGCTACACCTTC
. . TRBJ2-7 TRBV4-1 CARSQERDTIYEQYF TGCGCCAGAAGCCAAGAACGGGACACCATCTACGAGCAGTACTTC
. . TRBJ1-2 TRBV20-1 CSARDYQGIYGYTF TGCAGTGCTAGAGATTATCAGGGAATCTATGGCTACACCTTC
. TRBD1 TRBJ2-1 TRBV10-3 CAIRDGTDNEQFF TGTGCCATCAGGGACGGGACAGACAATGAGCAGTTCTTC
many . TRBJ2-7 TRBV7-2 CASSYRGGGHYEQYF TGTGCCAGCAGCTACAGGGGCGGAGGGCACTACGAGCAGTACTTC
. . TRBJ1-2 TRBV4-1 CASSIPRTPSTHNYGYTF TGCGCCAGCAGCATCCCGCGGACCCCTTCAACTCATAACTATGGCTACACCTTC
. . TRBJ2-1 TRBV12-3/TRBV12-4 CASRDRTGNNEQFF TGTGCCAGCAGGGACAGAACAGGGAACAATGAGCAGTTCTTC
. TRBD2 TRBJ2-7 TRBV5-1 CASSPGLAGDSGYF TGCGCCAGCAGCCCGGGACTAGCGGGAGATTCGGGGTACTTC
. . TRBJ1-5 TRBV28 CASSREGAGKNVQPQHF TGTGCCAGCAGTCGAGAAGGGGCAGGGAAAAACGTCCAGCCCCAGCATTTT
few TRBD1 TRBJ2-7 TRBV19 CASSIGTGGYEQYF TGTGCCAGTAGTATCGGGACAGGGGGTTACGAGCAGTACTTC
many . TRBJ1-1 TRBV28 CASSLRDEAFF TGTGCCAGCAGTCTGAGGGACGAAGCTTTCTTT
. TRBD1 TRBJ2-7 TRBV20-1 CSAIRDRDSYEQYF TGCAGTGCTATCCGGGACAGGGATTCCTACGAGCAGTACTTC
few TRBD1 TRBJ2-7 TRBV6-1 CASSETGTFPYEQYF TGTGCCAGCAGTGAGACAGGGACCTTCCCCTACGAGCAGTACTTC
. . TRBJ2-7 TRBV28 CASSPRGAGKYEQYF TGTGCCAGCAGTCCTCGAGGGGCGGGGAAATACGAGCAGTACTTC
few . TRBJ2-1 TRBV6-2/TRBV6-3 CASSRNGGDEQFF TGTGCCAGCAGTCGGAACGGGGGCGATGAGCAGTTCTTC
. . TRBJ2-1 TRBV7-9 CASSASWSRDEQFF TGTGCCAGCAGCGCGTCGTGGAGCAGGGATGAGCAGTTCTTC
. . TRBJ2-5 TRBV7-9 CASSFPGGSQETQYF TGTGCCAGCAGCTTCCCAGGGGGGTCGCAAGAGACCCAGTACTTC
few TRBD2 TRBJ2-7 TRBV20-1 CSARYPPGLADTPYEQYF TGCAGTGCTAGATACCCTCCGGGACTAGCGGATACACCCTACGAGCAGTACTTC
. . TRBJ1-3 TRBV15 CATSRESYSGNTIYF TGTGCCACCAGCAGAGAAAGTTACTCTGGAAACACCATATATTTT
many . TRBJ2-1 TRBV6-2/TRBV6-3 CASSSTGTPYNEQFF TGTGCCAGCAGTTCAACCGGGACACCTTACAATGAGCAGTTCTTC
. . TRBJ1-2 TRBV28 CASTPGYTF TGTGCCAGCACTCCAGGCTACACCTTC
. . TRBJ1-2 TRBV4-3 CASSQGTGYGYGYTF TGCGCCAGCAGCCAAGGGACGGGATACGGCTATGGCTACACCTTC
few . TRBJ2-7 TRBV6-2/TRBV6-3 CASSYDRTSNVHKQYF TGTGCCAGCAGTTACGACCGGACATCTAATGTCCACAAGCAGTACTTC
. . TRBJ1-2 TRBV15 CATSQESVYNYGYTF TGTGCCACCAGCCAAGAATCGGTTTATAACTATGGCTACACCTTC
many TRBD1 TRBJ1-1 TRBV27 CASRMGQRNTEAFF TGTGCCAGCAGGATGGGACAGAGGAACACTGAAGCTTTCTTT
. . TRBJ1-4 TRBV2 CASSEAGTNEKLFF TGTGCCAGCAGTGAAGCAGGAACTAATGAAAAACTGTTTTTT
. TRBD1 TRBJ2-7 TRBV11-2 CASSPRRPGTGTEQYF TGTGCCAGCAGCCCGAGGCGTCCCGGGACAGGGACCGAGCAGTACTTC
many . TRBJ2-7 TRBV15 CATSRDRYYEQYF TGTGCCACCAGCAGAGATAGGTACTACGAGCAGTACTTC
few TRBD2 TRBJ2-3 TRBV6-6 CASSYSIAGVGTDTQYF TGTGCCAGCAGTTACTCTATAGCGGGAGTAGGGACAGATACGCAGTATTTT
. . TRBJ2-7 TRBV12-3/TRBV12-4 CASSYWGFNEQYF TGTGCCAGCAGCTATTGGGGGTTCAACGAGCAGTACTTC